The rows below give T cell receptor beta chains drawn from one sample of a study of blood T cell repertoires in COVID-19. The repertoire was sequenced with immunoSEQ multiplex PCR; TCRdb's copy has only in-frame clones and lacks some. Of roughly 58,000 clones listed, 75% to 85% are singletons. The sample taken for sequencing was peripheral blood. The origin of the receptors is a man in his fifties or sixties with COVID-19, enrolled during active disease. The CDR3 runs from the conserved cysteine through the conserved F or W. Fields, in order: V gene, D gene, J gene, clone size, CDR3 DNA, CDR3 protein. The D gene is left open where the match is weak. Clone size is not always given. Where it is, it says once, few, many or a class for expanded clones.

TRBV7-6	TRBD1	TRBJ1-2	NA	TGTGCCAGCAGCTCCAGGACAGGGGGCTCCTATGGCTACACCTTC	CASSSRTGGSYGYTF
TRBV6-4	NA	TRBJ2-5	once	TGTGCCAGCAGTGACCTGCCCGGCGGCCCGGAGACCCAGTACTTC	CASSDLPGGPETQYF
TRBV5-6	TRBD2	TRBJ2-7	NA	TGTGCCAGCAGCAGGGACTTTAGCGGGGACTACGAGCAGTACTTC	CASSRDFSGDYEQYF
TRBV5-6	TRBD2	TRBJ2-7	once	TGTGCCAGCAGCCCGGCCGGGACTAGCGGGAGGGTGTCATACGAGCAGTACTTC	CASSPAGTSGRVSYEQYF
TRBV11-2	NA	TRBJ2-7	NA	TGTGCCAGCAGCCAACAGCATGAAACTCCTGCCTACGAGCAGTACTTC	CASSQQHETPAYEQYF
TRBV18	NA	TRBJ1-2	NA	TGTGCCAGCTCGCGGGAGGAGTTGGGCTACACCTTC	CASSREELGYTF
TRBV6-5	TRBD2	TRBJ2-2	NA	TGTGCCAGCTATCGGGAGGCTGGGGAGCTGTTTTTT	CASYREAGELFF
TRBV5-4	NA	TRBJ2-1	few	TGTGCCAGCAGCGCCGGACACCTGTCCTACAATGAGCAGTTCTTC	CASSAGHLSYNEQFF
TRBV15	TRBD1	TRBJ1-1	NA	TGTGCCACCAGCAGGCTTCAACAGGGGAGTTCTGAAGCTTTCTTT	CATSRLQQGSSEAFF
TRBV10-3	NA	TRBJ1-6	few	TGTGCCATCAGTGAGCACCATCCGGGGGCACCCCTCCACTTT	CAISEHHPGAPLHF
TRBV3-1/TRBV3-2	TRBD1	TRBJ2-5	NA	TGTGCCAGCAGCCACCTTAGGACAGGATCATCGGGGACCCAGTACTTC	CASSHLRTGSSGTQYF
TRBV15	TRBD1	TRBJ1-5	NA	TGTGCCACCAGCCCCCGGCAGGGGGCGGGACAGCCCCAGCATTTT	CATSPRQGAGQPQHF
TRBV27	NA	TRBJ1-1	NA	TGTGCCAGCAGTTTATCTAAGGGGACTGAAGCTTTCTTT	CASSLSKGTEAFF
TRBV5-5	TRBD2	TRBJ2-3	NA	TGTCCCTGCAGCTTGGGTGGGGGGGGGAGGGCCCTCCCTGGGTATTTT	CPCSLGGGGRALPGYF
TRBV9	TRBD1	TRBJ2-2	NA	TGTGCCAGCAAGTCGGGACAGGGAGGCGCCGGGGAGCTGTTTTTT	CASKSGQGGAGELFF
TRBV5-1	NA	TRBJ2-2	few	TGCGCCAGCAGCTTGAGAAGTGACTTCGTAAAGGGGGAGCTGTTTTTT	CASSLRSDFVKGELFF
TRBV5-4	TRBD2	TRBJ2-5	NA	TGTGCCAGCAGCTTTACTAGCGGGAGTAGGGAGACCCAGTACTTC	CASSFTSGSRETQYF
TRBV6-6	NA	TRBJ2-3	NA	TGTGCCAGCACTGTGACAGATACGCAGTATTTT	CASTVTDTQYF
TRBV27	TRBD1	TRBJ1-2	NA	TGTGCCAGCAGGGGGGACAGGGGGCGCATCTATGGCTACACCTTC	CASRGDRGRIYGYTF
TRBV19	TRBD2	TRBJ2-5	NA	TGTGCCAGTAGTTCAGCGGGGGGGGTTAAAAAAGAGACCCAGTACTTC	CASSSAGGVKKETQYF
TRBV5-4	TRBD2	TRBJ2-7	NA	TGTGCCAGCAGCTTCGGGGGGTGGGAGCAGTACTTC	CASSFGGWEQYF
TRBV4-3	NA	TRBJ2-1	NA	TGCGCCAGCAGCCAAGACTACCCCCCATTGGATGAGCAGTTCTTC	CASSQDYPPLDEQFF
TRBV19	NA	TRBJ2-5	NA	TGTGCCAGTAGCCGTTACCGGGGGCAAGAGACCCAGTACTTC	CASSRYRGQETQYF
TRBV6-6	NA	TRBJ2-1	NA	TGTGCCAGCAGTTCCCGGGACAATGAGCAGTTCTTC	CASSSRDNEQFF
TRBV30	NA	TRBJ2-3	NA	TGTGCCCGGAGCCCTCTCCGGACAGATACGCAGTATTTT	CARSPLRTDTQYF
TRBV12-3/TRBV12-4	NA	TRBJ1-4	NA	TGTGCCAGCAGTTCATGGACTGCGGAAAAACTGTTTTTT	CASSSWTAEKLFF
TRBV4-1	TRBD1	TRBJ1-1	NA	TGCGCCAGCAGCCAGGGGACAGGGAGAGCTTTCTTT	CASSQGTGRAFF
TRBV9	NA	TRBJ1-1	NA	TGTGCCAGCAGCGTAGGTATGAACACTGAAGCTTTCTTT	CASSVGMNTEAFF
TRBV5-1	NA	TRBJ1-1	NA	TGCGCCAGTCGTTTGAACACTGAAGCTTTCTTT	CASRLNTEAFF
TRBV4-3	NA	TRBJ1-2	NA	TGCGCCAGCAGCCCCCGGAGGGGGGGCAATAACTATGGCTACACCTTC	CASSPRRGGNNYGYTF
TRBV19	TRBD1	TRBJ1-5	NA	TGTGCCAGTAGTCTCGGGGACAGGGGCAATCAGCCCCAGCATTTT	CASSLGDRGNQPQHF
TRBV7-2	NA	TRBJ1-2	NA	TGTGCCAGCAGCTCATTTACAGGGCGATATGGCTACACCTTC	CASSSFTGRYGYTF
TRBV7-9	TRBD1	TRBJ1-5	NA	TGTGCCAGCAGCTCCGGGACAGGGGGCGGACAGCCCCAGCATTTT	CASSSGTGGGQPQHF
TRBV5-1	NA	TRBJ1-1	NA	TGCGCCAGCAGCTCGGGTGTGTTTAAGCAGATCGAAGCTTTCTTT	CASSSGVFKQIEAFF
TRBV10-3	TRBD2	TRBJ2-7	NA	TGTGCCATCAGTGAGTCTGAAGGACTAGCGGGGCACGAGCAGTACTTC	CAISESEGLAGHEQYF
TRBV5-1	TRBD2	TRBJ2-3	NA	TGCGCCAGCCGGGGGGGAGCAGGGACAGATACGCAGTATTTT	CASRGGAGTDTQYF
TRBV7-9	TRBD1	TRBJ1-1	few	TGTGCCAGCAGGGCGACAGGGGGTGGTGAAGCTTTCTTT	CASRATGGGEAFF
TRBV20-1	NA	TRBJ1-1	NA	TGCAGTGCTAGTAGAGAGGGTAGGGCGAACACTGAAGCTTTCTTT	CSASREGRANTEAFF
TRBV11-3	NA	TRBJ2-3	NA	TGTGCCAGCAGCTTAGATCCTAGCACAGATACGCAGTATTTT	CASSLDPSTDTQYF
TRBV9	NA	TRBJ2-7	once	TGTGCCAGCAGCGTAGGGACAGCATCCTACGAGCAGTACTTC	CASSVGTASYEQYF
TRBV10-3	NA	TRBJ2-5	NA	TGTGCCATCAGTGAGGCGGAGACCCAGTACTTC	CAISEAETQYF
TRBV7-3	NA	TRBJ1-1	NA	TGTGCCAGCAGCTTAACGGCAGATCCGAACACTGAAGCTTTCTTT	CASSLTADPNTEAFF
TRBV5-8	NA	TRBJ2-7	NA	TGTGCCAGCAGCTTATGGACAGCCTCCTACGAGCAGTACTTC	CASSLWTASYEQYF
TRBV3-1/TRBV3-2	NA	TRBJ2-2	NA	TGTGCCAGCAGCCGGACTCTAGCAAGGAACACCGGGGAGCTGTTTTTT	CASSRTLARNTGELFF
TRBV19	NA	TRBJ2-3	NA	TGTGCCAGTAGTATAGTCAGCGGATCATGGGGCACAGATACGCAGTATTTT	CASSIVSGSWGTDTQYF
TRBV4-2	TRBD1	TRBJ2-6	once	TGTGCCAGCAGCCAAGCAACAGCAGGGGGCCTTGGGGCCAACGTCCTGACTTTC	CASSQATAGGLGANVLTF
TRBV7-3	TRBD2	TRBJ2-1	NA	TGTGCCAGCACCACCCTGGGGGGGGATGAGCAGTTCTTC	CASTTLGGDEQFF
TRBV6-5	NA	TRBJ1-2	NA	TGTGCCAGCAGCCCAGGGGTGGCTGGCTACACCTTC	CASSPGVAGYTF
TRBV5-1	TRBD2	TRBJ2-2	NA	TGCGCCAGCAGCGGCGGGACTAGTAACGCCGGGGAGCTGTTTTTT	CASSGGTSNAGELFF
TRBV2	NA	TRBJ2-1	NA	TGTGCCAGCAGACAGAGAGGGTCCCTATCCTACAATGAGCAGTTCTTC	CASRQRGSLSYNEQFF
TRBV23-1	NA	TRBJ1-1	NA	TGCGCCAGCAGTCAGCTCGGGAACACTGAAGCTTTCTTT	CASSQLGNTEAFF
TRBV5-6	TRBD1	TRBJ2-3	NA	TGTGCCAGCAGCAACTCATGGGACAGACAAAGCACAGATACGCAGTATTTT	CASSNSWDRQSTDTQYF